The table lists the clone carrying this TCR beta chain with a few counts. Its target is not known. TCRdb analysed the 5' RACE reads with MiXCR anew, one entry per CDR3 protein. The sample consists of 700,000 to 850,000 distinct CDR3 sequences, roughly 10% of them appearing once. This specimen comes from a study of CD8 T cells in ankylosing spondylitis. Study observations and caveats: Significant enrichment of disease-linked clones was reportedly seen in matched ankylosing spondylitis synovial fluid. A TCR beta motif made of several highly homologous variants seemed typical of ankylosing spondylitis blood.

CDR3 length equals 15 residues. With 4 bases removed from V and 4 bases from J, the gap between germline ends came to 16 bases. Germline CDR1 and CDR2: LGHNA and YSLEER. The sample consisted of blood, either unsorted or a sorted T cell fraction (not recorded which). The source of this sequence is a male donor with ankylosing spondylitis. The genes are TRBV4-3 and TRBJ1-1; D is perhaps TRBD1 (5 bases). In DNA, the CDR3 is TGCGCCAGCAGCCGAGTTACCAGGGTTCCCACTGAAGCTTTCTTT. It is translated as CASSRVTRVPTEAFF.